This passage covers 22 T cell receptor beta chains from one sample sequenced in a study of OX40 agonist ivuxolimab in advanced cancers. Sequencing used immunoSEQ multiplex PCR; TCRdb keeps in-frame clones, though not all of them. The sample carries about 62,000 clones, 79% recorded once. The source material was CD4+ or CD8+ T cells sorted from blood, sampled in a trial of the OX40 agonist ivuxolimab. These receptors came from an adult with an advanced solid tumor such as melanoma, head and neck, liver or kidney cancer.

The V gene is TRBV7-2, the J gene TRBJ2-7, with TRBD2 identical over 10 bases. The CDR3 extends over 14 amino acids. Germline trimming cut 5 bases from V and 6 bases from J; bases unmatched to any gene: 7. The V gene's germline CDR1 is SGHTA and CDR2 FQGNSA. This chain's CDR3 is CASSQGLARLEQYF. In DNA, the CDR3 is TGTGCCAGCAGCCAGGGACTAGCGCGGCTCGAGCAGTACTTC.

The chain recombines TRBV27 with TRBJ2-3; 8 nucleotides agree with TRBD1. The CDR3 is 16 residues long. Germline V gene data show CDR1 as MNHEY and CDR2 as SMNVEV (reference sequence). The V gene end was trimmed by 7 bases and the J gene end by 4 bases; junction bases not matched to a gene: 13. The CDR3 region has the DNA TGTGCCAGCAACCTCCTCGGACAGGGAATCCCAGATACGCAGTATTTT. It yields the protein CASNLLGQGIPDTQYF.

This clone has only a few counts. The chain links TRBV19 to TRBJ2-1; possible D gene TRBD2, 5 bases. Trimming removed 5 bases from V and 4 bases from J, with 15 bases in between. CDR3 length: 15 residues. CDR1 and CDR2 (germline): LNHDA, SQIVND (reference sequence). The CDR3 DNA follows: TGTGCCAGTAGTCCACTAGAAGTGGGTTACAATGAGCAGTTCTTC. Translating it yields CASSPLEVGYNEQFF.

The rearrangement joins TRBV7-3 to TRBJ2-1, with D hard to call. Looked up from germline, CDR1 is SGHTA and CDR2 is FQGTGA. The CDR3 has 16 amino acids. Trimming removed 4 bases from V and 0 bases from J, with 13 bases in between. CDR3 in DNA: TGTGCCAGCAGCTCCTATGCGGTTAGCTCCTACAATGAGCAGTTCTTC. Translated, it gives CASSSYAVSSYNEQFF.

Comment on this clone: This may be a read error: a much more frequent sequence differs by one nucleotide. The sample has other DNA sequences that encode this CDR3 too. The genes are TRBV7-9 and TRBJ2-7; D not certain. This CDR3 contains 11 residues. V dropped 1 base and J dropped 3 bases, with 1 base sitting between them. Germline V CDR1 and CDR2: SEHNR, FQNEAQ (reference sequence). CDR3 sequence reads: CASSLDYEQYF. The CDR3 nucleotides read TGTGCCAGCAGCTTAGACTACGAGCAGTACTTC.

The chain employs TRBV11-1 and TRBJ2-5, with unresolved D. The CDR3 has 15 residues. Deletions cut 1 base from V and 5 bases from J, with 14 bases between. Looked up from germline, CDR1 is SGHAT and CDR2 is FQDESV (reference sequence). The CDR3 protein is CASSLGGRHDETQYF. CDR3 nucleotides: TGTGCCAGCAGCTTAGGCGGTAGGCATGATGAGACCCAGTACTTC.

This clone was detected once. The chain employs TRBV27 and TRBJ1-4; the match to TRBD1 covers 12 bases. The trim removed 2 bases at V and 10 bases at J, leaving 2 bases unmatched. Germline V lookup: CDR1 MNHEY, CDR2 SMNVEV (reference sequence). This CDR3 is built from 14 residues. As DNA, the CDR3 is TGTGCCAGCAGTTTAGGGACAGGGGGCGGAAAACTGTTTTTT. Amino acids: CASSLGTGGGKLFF.

Comments on this clone: One end of the junction varies from germline; a read error may be responsible. The chain recombines TRBV4-3 with TRBJ1-2; TRBD1 aligns across 9 bases. In germline, CDR1 is LGHNA, CDR2 YSLEER. The CDR3 contains 18 residues. CDR3 region: CASGQRPGTGTLNYGHTF. The CDR3 nucleotides are TGCGCCAGCGGCCAACGTCCCGGGACAGGGACCCTAAACTATGGCCACACCTTC.

The genes are TRBV28 and TRBJ1-5, with 10 positions matching TRBD1. The CDR3 covers 15 residues. J lost 2 bases, V lost 6 bases, and 4 bases had no gene match. CDR1 is MDHEN and CDR2 is SYDVKM in the germline V gene. The CDR3 DNA follows: TGTGCCAGCAGGCCTGGGACAGGGGGCAATCAGCCCCAGCATTTT. This encodes CASRPGTGGNQPQHF. The full variable domain, with the rest looked up from reference TRBV28 and TRBJ1-5, is DVKVTQSSRYLVKRTGEKVFLECVQDMDHENMFWYRQDPGLGLRLIYFSYDVKMKEKGDIPEGYSVSREKKERFSLILESASTNQTSMYLCASRPGTGGNQPQHFGDGTRLSIL.

The V call is TRBV2, the J call TRBJ2-1; no firm D call. CDR1 and CDR2 (germline): SNHLY, FYNNEI. Trimming cost V 7 bases and J 2 bases, with 15 bases left between them. CDR3 length: 15 amino acids. The CDR3 DNA reads TGTGCCAGCAACCTAAGGACCGCTACCTACAATGAGCAGTTCTTC. Residues: CASNLRTATYNEQFF.

This clone is a singleton in its sample. V and J are TRBV7-2 and TRBJ2-2; a possible D gene is TRBD1 (5 bases). The V gene lost 2 bases and the J gene lost 2 bases, with 12 bases spanning the gap. CDR3 length: 16 residues. CDR1 and CDR2 (germline): SGHTA, FQGNSA. The CDR3 here is CASSLLVTDNTGELFF. The CDR3 bases are TGTGCCAGCAGCTTATTGGTGACAGACAACACCGGGGAGCTGTTTTTT. Complete variable domain (other parts from reference TRBV7-2 and TRBJ2-2): GAGVSQSPSNKVTEKGKDVELRCDPISGHTALYWYRQSLGQGLEFLIYFQGNSAPDKSGLPSDRFSAERTGGSVSTLTIQRTQQEDSAVYLCASSLLVTDNTGELFFGEGSRLTVL.

This rearrangement joins TRBV5-1 to TRBJ2-1, with D unclear. V was trimmed by 4 bases and J by 4 bases, leaving 12 bases between them. CDR3 length equals 14 residues. CDR1 and CDR2 from the germline V gene are SGHRS and YFSETQ. The CDR3 spells CASSADGIYNEQFF. CDR3 DNA sequence: TGCGCCAGCAGCGCCGACGGTATATACAATGAGCAGTTCTTC.

The chain uses TRBV10-2 and TRBJ1-1, with D hard to call. The ends were cut back, 11 bases at V and 1 base at J, with 20 bases in the middle. The V gene's germline CDR1 is WSHSY and CDR2 SAAADI. The CDR3 length is 15 residues. CDR3 bases: TGCGCCTCCTCAACGCGGGTTGTAACGAACACTGAAGCTTTCTTT. The encoded protein is CASSTRVVTNTEAFF.

This clone showed up just once. The chain joins TRBV4-1 to TRBJ1-3; D is unresolved. V was pared by 4 bases and J by 4 bases, with 14 bases between. This CDR3 contains 15 residues. CDR1 is MGHRA and CDR2 is YSYEKL in the germline V gene. CDR3 sequence reads: CASSLDHAPGNTIYF. For the CDR3, the DNA is TGCGCCAGCAGCCTTGACCACGCGCCGGGAAACACCATATATTTT.

The J gene is TRBJ2-1, the V gene TRBV10-3; 7 bases are a match to TRBD2. The CDR3 extends over 17 amino acids. Germline CDR1 and CDR2: ENHRY and SYGVKD. The junction had 8 bases not matched to a gene; V was cut back by 3 bases and J by 0 bases. CDR3 coding DNA: TGTGCCATCAGTGACGGGGAGCGGGAAAGCTCCTACAATGAGCAGTTCTTC. The encoded protein is CAISDGERESSYNEQFF.

The V call is TRBV9, the J call TRBJ2-5; 8 bases line up with TRBD2. J was trimmed by 5 bases and V by 0 bases; bases with no gene match: 9. Germline V gene data show CDR1 as SGDLS and CDR2 as YYNGEE. This CDR3 has 16 residues. The CDR3 here is CASSVGVAGQGETQYF. CDR3 nucleotides: TGTGCCAGCAGCGTAGGAGTAGCGGGGCAGGGGGAGACCCAGTACTTC.

This chain uses TRBV28 with TRBJ1-2, with D perhaps TRBD1 (5 bases). There are 15 residues in the CDR3. V was shortened by 4 bases and J by 8 bases, with 20 bases between the two germline ends. Germline V CDR1 and CDR2: MDHEN, SYDVKM. In DNA form, the CDR3 reads TGTGCCAGCAGTTCCCCCCTTTGGGGGATTGAGGGCTACACCTTC. Amino acid sequence: CASSSPLWGIEGYTF.

J is TRBJ2-3 and V is TRBV6-4; D may match TRBD1 or TRBD2 (6 bases each). Trimming removed 3 bases at V and 4 bases at J, with 11 bases between. Germline V gives CDR1 MRHNA, CDR2 SNTAGT. The CDR3 is 14 residues long. The CDR3 reads CASSDLGGADTQYF. Here the CDR3 DNA reads TGTGCCAGCAGTGATCTGGGGGGCGCAGATACGCAGTATTTT.

For the CDR3, the DNA is TGTGCCAGCAGTGAGGCTAGCGGGCTCACAGATACGCAGTATTTT. Its translation is CASSEASGLTDTQYF. The gene calls are TRBV25-1 and TRBJ2-3, with 8 bases that match TRBD2. The V gene end was trimmed by 3 bases and the J gene end by 2 bases; junction bases not matched to a gene: 4. This CDR3 comprises 15 residues. Looked up from germline, CDR1 is MGHDK and CDR2 is SYGVNS.

The chain employs TRBV19 and TRBJ1-4, with a tentative D call TRBD1 (6 bases). V lost 0 bases and J lost 0, with 14 bases in between. The CDR3 sequence is 18 residues long. Germline V gene data show CDR1 as LNHDA and CDR2 as SQIVND (reference sequence). The CDR3 bases are TGTGCCAGTAGTATAGATGGAACTACAGGGTCAACTAATGAAAAACTGTTTTTT. This encodes CASSIDGTTGSTNEKLFF.

The CDR3 sequence: CASSQEAASYEQYF. The CDR3 bases are TGCGCCAGCAGCCAAGAGGCAGCGAGCTACGAGCAGTACTTC. The genes are TRBV4-3 and TRBJ2-5; D gene unclear. The J call may be in error: the DNA end matches TRBJ2-7 better. This CDR3 has 14 amino acids. Germline CDR1 LGHNA, CDR2 YSLEER.

This clone was counted a single time. This rearrangement joins TRBV7-2 to TRBJ1-2, with 8 bases identical to TRBD1. CDR1 SGHTA and CDR2 FQGNSA come from the germline V gene. V lost 5 bases to trimming and J lost 4 bases; unmatched junction nucleotides: 3. The CDR3 has 13 residues. CDR3: CASSPGQGYGYTF. The CDR3 nucleotides are TGTGCCAGCAGCCCTGGACAGGGCTATGGCTACACCTTC.